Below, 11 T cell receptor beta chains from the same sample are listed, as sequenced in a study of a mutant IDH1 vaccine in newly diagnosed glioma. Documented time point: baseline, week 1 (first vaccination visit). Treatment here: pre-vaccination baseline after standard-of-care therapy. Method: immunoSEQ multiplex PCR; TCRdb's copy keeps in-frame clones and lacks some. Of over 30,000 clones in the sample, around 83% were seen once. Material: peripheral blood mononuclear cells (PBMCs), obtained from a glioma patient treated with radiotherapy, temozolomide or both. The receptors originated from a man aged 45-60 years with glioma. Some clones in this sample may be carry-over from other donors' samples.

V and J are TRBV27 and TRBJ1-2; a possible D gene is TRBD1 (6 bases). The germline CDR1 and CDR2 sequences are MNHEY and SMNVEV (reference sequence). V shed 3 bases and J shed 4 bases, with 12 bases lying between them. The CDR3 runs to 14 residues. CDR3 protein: CASSLGGSGYGYTF. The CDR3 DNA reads TGTGCCAGCAGTTTGGGGGGCTCTGGCTATGGCTACACCTTC.

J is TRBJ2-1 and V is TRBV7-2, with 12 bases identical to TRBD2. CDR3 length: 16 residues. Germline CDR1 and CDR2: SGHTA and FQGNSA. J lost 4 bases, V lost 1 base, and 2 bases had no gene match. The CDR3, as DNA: TGTGCCAGCAGCTTAGTCGGGACTAGCGGGTACAATGAGCAGTTCTTC. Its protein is CASSLVGTSGYNEQFF.

CDR3 residues: CASSVEGGKMTQYF. The CDR3 bases are TGTGCCAGCAGTGTAGAGGGTGGGAAAATGACCCAGTACTTC. V usage is TRBV27 and J usage is TRBJ2-5; possibly TRBD2 for D (5 bases). The V end lost 5 bases, the J end lost 7 bases, and 17 bases lay between the germline ends. Germline values: CDR1 MNHEY, CDR2 SMNVEV (reference sequence). CDR3 length: 14 amino acids.

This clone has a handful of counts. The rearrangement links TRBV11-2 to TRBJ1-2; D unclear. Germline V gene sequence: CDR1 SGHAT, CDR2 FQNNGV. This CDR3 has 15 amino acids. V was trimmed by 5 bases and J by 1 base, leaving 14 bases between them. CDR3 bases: TGTGCCAGCAGCGGGGTGGGCAGAGATAACTATGGCTACACCTTC. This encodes CASSGVGRDNYGYTF.

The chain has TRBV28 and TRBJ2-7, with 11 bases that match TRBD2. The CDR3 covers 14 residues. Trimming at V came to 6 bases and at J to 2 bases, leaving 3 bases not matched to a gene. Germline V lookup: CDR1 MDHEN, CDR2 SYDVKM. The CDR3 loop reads CASRGTSGAYEQYF. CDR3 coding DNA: TGTGCCAGCAGGGGGACTAGCGGAGCCTACGAGCAGTACTTC.

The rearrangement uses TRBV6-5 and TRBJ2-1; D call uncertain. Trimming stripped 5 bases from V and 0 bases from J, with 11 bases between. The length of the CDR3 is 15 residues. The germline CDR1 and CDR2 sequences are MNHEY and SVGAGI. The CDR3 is CASSTAKSSYNEQFF. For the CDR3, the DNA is TGTGCCAGCAGTACCGCGAAGAGCTCCTACAATGAGCAGTTCTTC.

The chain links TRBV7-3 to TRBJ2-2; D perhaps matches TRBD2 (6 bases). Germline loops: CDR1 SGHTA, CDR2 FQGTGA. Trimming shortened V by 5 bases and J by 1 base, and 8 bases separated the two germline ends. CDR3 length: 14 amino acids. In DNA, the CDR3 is TGTGCCAGCAGCCGGGGACTGAACACCGGGGAGCTGTTTTTT. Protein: CASSRGLNTGELFF.

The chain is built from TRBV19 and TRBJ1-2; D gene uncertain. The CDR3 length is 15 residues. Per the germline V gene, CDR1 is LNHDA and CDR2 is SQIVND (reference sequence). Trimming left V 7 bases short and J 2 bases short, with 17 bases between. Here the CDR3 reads CASTQGIRNNYGYTF. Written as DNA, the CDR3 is TGTGCCAGTACCCAAGGAATAAGGAACAACTATGGCTACACCTTC.

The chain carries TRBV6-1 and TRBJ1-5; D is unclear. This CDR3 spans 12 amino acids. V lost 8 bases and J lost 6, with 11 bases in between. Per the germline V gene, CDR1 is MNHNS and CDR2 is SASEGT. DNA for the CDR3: TGTGCCAGCGGAACCTTGGTTCAGCCCCAGCATTTT. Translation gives CASGTLVQPQHF.

As DNA, the CDR3 is TGTGCCAGCAGCTCCTCACTTCTCCATAGCTCCTACGAGCAGTACTTC. Protein sequence: CASSSSLLHSSYEQYF. The rearrangement links TRBV7-8 to TRBJ2-7; D gene uncertain. The CDR3 extends over 16 amino acids. Trimming stripped 4 bases from V and 0 bases from J, with 16 bases between. Germline loops: CDR1 SGHVS, CDR2 FQNEAQ.

CDR3 residues: CASSLDGQRNSPLHF. The CDR3 DNA reads as TGTGCCAGCAGCTTAGACGGGCAGCGGAATTCACCCCTCCACTTT. The rearrangement links TRBV7-8 to TRBJ1-6; D uncertain. CDR1 is SGHVS, CDR2 FQNEAQ, per germline. This CDR3 region has 15 residues. The V end was cut by 1 base, the J end by 7 bases, with 11 bases between.